These T cell receptor beta chains were read from a single sample in a study of molecular identifiers for immune sequencing clone quantification. One entry per CDR3 protein, called by TCRdb with MiXCR from the PCR reads. The top ten clones hold around 0.76% of a sample with around 470,000 distinct CDR3 sequences, around 23% of them seen once. The sequenced material came from naive CD8+ T cells from blood, with Jurkat cell RNA spiked in. These receptors originate from a human donor in good health. Some libraries in this study had Jurkat cell RNA spiked in. Each CDR3 is given with its conserved first and last residue. Some rows mark clone size as missing; the rest say once, few, many or name a class of expanded clone.

once | TRBV21-1 | CASSGTSGRSSYNEQYF
many | TRBV20-1 | CSAKRWEEYSGANVLTF
many | TRBV5-4 | CASSSGAGGPYEQYF
- | TRBV7-9 | CASSLRATGMNTGELFF
few | TRBV29-1 | CSVLEWPMVQFF
- | TRBV28 | CASSHDRLAGAVGTGELFF
- | TRBV20-1 | CSAPHPDRLLEEQYF
few | TRBV27 | CASSLSFGAYEQYF
few | TRBV28 | CASSFGHSYEQYF
few | TRBV7-2 | CASSSPDRVYEQYF
many | TRBV6-2/TRBV6-3 | CASSFGTGNTEAFF
many | TRBV2 | CASMSGYGGGQPQHF
few | TRBV20-1 | CSASNRDAGSYEQYF
many | TRBV24-1 | CATRDSPTGELFF
many | TRBV7-9 | CASSLYSREAFF
- | TRBV27 | CASSLLGTGPAGTQYF
few | TRBV5-1 | CASSLGGTSVLTDTQYF
few | TRBV27 | CASSLATSGLSGETQYF
few | TRBV4-1 | CASSHLRPGSVAGELFF
- | TRBV12-3/TRBV12-4 | CASSKPGTQETQYF
- | TRBV27 | CASTPNANTEELFF
many | TRBV5-4 | CASSPGVAGGSEEYF
many | TRBV4-3 | CASSQDFGGAAADTQYF
- | TRBV20-1 | CSARADSLFYGYTF
few | TRBV6-1 | CASSPLRGSQETQYF
- | TRBV2 | CASSGARGPGNTIYF